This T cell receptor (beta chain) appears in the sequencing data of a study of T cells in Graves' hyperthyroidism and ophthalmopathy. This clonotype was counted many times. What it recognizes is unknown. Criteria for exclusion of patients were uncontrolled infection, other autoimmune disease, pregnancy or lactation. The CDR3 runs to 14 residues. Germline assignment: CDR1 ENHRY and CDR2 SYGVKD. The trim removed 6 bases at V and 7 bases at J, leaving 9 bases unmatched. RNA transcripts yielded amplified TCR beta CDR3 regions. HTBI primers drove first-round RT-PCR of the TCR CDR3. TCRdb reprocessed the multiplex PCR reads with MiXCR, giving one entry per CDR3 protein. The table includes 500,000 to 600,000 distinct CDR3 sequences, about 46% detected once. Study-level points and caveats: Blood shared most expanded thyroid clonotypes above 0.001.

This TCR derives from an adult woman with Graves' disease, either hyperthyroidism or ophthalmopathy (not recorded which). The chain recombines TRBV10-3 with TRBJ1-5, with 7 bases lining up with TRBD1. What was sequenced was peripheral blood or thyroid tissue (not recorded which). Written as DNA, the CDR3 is TGTGCCATCAGGCCAGGGGGAGTTGGGCAGCCCCAGCATTTT. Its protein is CAIRPGGVGQPQHF.